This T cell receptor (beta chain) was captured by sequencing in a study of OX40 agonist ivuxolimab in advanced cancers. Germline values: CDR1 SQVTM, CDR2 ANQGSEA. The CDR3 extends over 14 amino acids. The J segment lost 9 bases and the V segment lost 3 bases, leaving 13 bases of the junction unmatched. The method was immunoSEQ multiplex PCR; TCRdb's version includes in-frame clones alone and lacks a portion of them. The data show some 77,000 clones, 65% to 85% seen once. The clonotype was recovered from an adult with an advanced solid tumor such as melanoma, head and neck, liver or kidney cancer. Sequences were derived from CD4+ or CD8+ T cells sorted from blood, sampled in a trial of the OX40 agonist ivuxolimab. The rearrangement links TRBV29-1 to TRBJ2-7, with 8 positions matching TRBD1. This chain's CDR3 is CSVESPGRGQVQYF. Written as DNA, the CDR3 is TGCAGCGTTGAGAGCCCGGGCAGGGGGCAGGTGCAGTACTTC.